Listed below are T cell receptor beta chains from one sample, sequenced in a study of follicular helper T cells after annual influenza vaccination. Some clones are missing from TCRdb's copy, which holds only in-frame ones; the method was immunoSEQ multiplex PCR. The sample lists around 2,400 clones, 83% occurring once. The sequencing here drew on CXCR5+ CD38- circulating T follicular helper cells from blood, taken on the day of influenza vaccination. The receptors stem from an adult who received the influenza vaccine. Both conserved end residues are part of each CDR3. A D gene is named only where the DNA matches it firmly. Size is omitted from some rows. Given values are once, few, many or a class for expanded clones.

V	J	D	size	CDR3	DNA
TRBV2	TRBJ2-1	TRBD1	.	CASSVGQGDYNEQFF	TGTGCCAGCAGTGTGGGACAGGGAGATTACAATGAGCAGTTCTTC
TRBV11-2	TRBJ2-7	.	.	CASSLSLGGGRAEQYF	TGTGCCAGCAGCTTATCTCTAGGAGGGGGCAGAGCTGAGCAGTACTTC
TRBV11-2	TRBJ2-5	.	.	CASSLELAQETQYF	TGTGCCAGCAGCTTAGAATTGGCGCAAGAGACCCAGTACTTC
TRBV4-2	TRBJ1-2	.	.	CASSAQYGYTF	TGTGCCAGCAGCGCTCAATATGGCTACACCTTC
TRBV5-8	TRBJ2-2	.	.	CASSPPNPGSGELFF	TGTGCCAGCAGCCCACCCAACCCAGGGAGCGGGGAGCTGTTTTTT
TRBV30	TRBJ2-2	.	.	CAWSPHWGDVGDTGELFF	TGTGCCTGGAGTCCCCACTGGGGGGACGTAGGCGACACCGGGGAGCTGTTTTTT
TRBV6-1	TRBJ1-4	.	.	CASSEPPQAFEKLFF	TGTGCCAGCAGTGAACCTCCGCAGGCGTTTGAAAAACTGTTTTTT
TRBV27	TRBJ1-2	.	.	CASSLQRGSGYTF	TGTGCCAGCAGTTTACAGCGGGGCTCTGGCTACACCTTC
TRBV10-1	TRBJ2-3	TRBD2	.	CASRREGDASTDTQYF	TGCGCCAGCAGGCGGGAGGGAGACGCTAGCACAGATACGCAGTATTTT
TRBV11-1	TRBJ2-3	.	.	CASSPMISRDTQYF	TGTGCCAGCAGCCCGATGATCTCGCGGGATACGCAGTATTTT
TRBV28	TRBJ1-3	.	.	CASSKNTIYF	TGTGCCAGCAGCAAAAACACCATATATTTT
TRBV27	TRBJ1-1	.	.	CASSLSFGWRDTEAFF	TGTGCCAGCAGTTTATCGTTTGGGTGGCGAGACACTGAAGCTTTCTTT
TRBV9	TRBJ2-2	.	.	CASSLQVAGELFF	TGTGCCAGCAGCCTACAGGTAGCCGGGGAGCTGTTTTTT
TRBV7-2	TRBJ2-3	.	.	CASSQGTSSDTQYF	TGTGCCAGCAGCCAAGGGACATCCTCAGATACGCAGTATTTT
TRBV6-6	TRBJ1-5	.	.	CASSYSGAVGNQPQHF	TGTGCCAGCAGTTACTCAGGGGCCGTAGGCAATCAGCCCCAGCATTTT
TRBV7-2	TRBJ2-3	.	.	CASSSSPASTDTQYF	TGTGCCAGCAGCTCCTCCCCCGCTAGCACAGATACGCAGTATTTT
TRBV5-4	TRBJ1-5	.	.	CASSANGRRPQHF	TGTGCCAGCAGCGCAAATGGCCGACGGCCCCAGCATTTT
TRBV6-1	TRBJ2-2	.	.	CASSPPAGPHEELFF	TGTGCCAGCAGTCCCCCAGCGGGTCCTCATGAGGAGCTGTTTTTT
TRBV5-1	TRBJ2-5	TRBD1	.	CASSPRGSDRQETQYF	TGCGCCAGCAGCCCGCGAGGCTCGGACAGGCAAGAGACCCAGTACTTC
TRBV29-1	TRBJ2-7	.	.	CSVLLDKYEQYF	TGCAGCGTTCTACTAGATAAATACGAGCAGTACTTC
TRBV11-3	TRBJ1-1	.	few	CASSLNVRTEAFF	TGTGCCAGCAGCTTGAATGTTAGAACTGAAGCTTTCTTT
TRBV7-2	TRBJ2-3	.	.	CASSLASSDTQYF	TGTGCCAGCAGCTTAGCGTCGTCGGATACGCAGTATTTT